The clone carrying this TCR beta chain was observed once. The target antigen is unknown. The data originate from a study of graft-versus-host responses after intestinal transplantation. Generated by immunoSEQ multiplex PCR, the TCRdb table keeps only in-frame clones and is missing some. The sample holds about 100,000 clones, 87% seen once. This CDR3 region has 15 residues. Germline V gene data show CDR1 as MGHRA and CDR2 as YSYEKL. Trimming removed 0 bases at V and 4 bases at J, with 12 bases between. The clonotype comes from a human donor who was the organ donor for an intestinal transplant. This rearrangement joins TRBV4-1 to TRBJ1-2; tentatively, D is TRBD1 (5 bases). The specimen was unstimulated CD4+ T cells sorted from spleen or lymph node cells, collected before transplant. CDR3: CASSQDPGRAYGYTF. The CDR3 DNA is TGCGCCAGCAGCCAAGACCCGGGGCGGGCCTATGGCTACACCTTC.